These 22 T cell receptor beta chains came from one sample sequenced in a study of shared clonotypes between healthy human individuals. Only CD45RO-negative cells positively selected for CCR7 counted as naive CD8 cells, so terminally differentiated effector memory CD45RA+ cells were excluded. Only in-frame clones appear in the TCRdb table, and some are missing; sequencing was by immunoSEQ multiplex PCR. The sample includes around 2,100,000 clones, approximately 94% of them seen just once. The sample comprised naive CD8+ T cells sorted from blood. The receptors originated from a man aged 18 to 30 in good health.

The V gene is TRBV15, the J gene TRBJ1-1; no clear D. The CDR3 totals 15 residues. In germline, CDR1 is LNHNV, CDR2 YYDKDF (reference sequence). V was clipped by 6 bases and J by 0 bases, with 14 bases between them. CDR3 bases: TGTGCCACCAGAATGACGGACGGACTGAACACTGAAGCTTTCTTT. It is translated as CATRMTDGLNTEAFF.

The V gene is TRBV7-9, the J gene TRBJ1-1, with D perhaps TRBD1 (6 bases). The CDR3 consists of 11 residues. Germline CDR1 reads SEHNR; CDR2 reads FQNEAQ (reference sequence). Trimming took off 10 bases at V and 6 bases at J, with 12 bases between the two ends. The CDR3 sequence is CATSRGAEAFF. The DNA of the CDR3 is TGTGCCACCTCGAGGGGGGCTGAAGCTTTCTTT. Together with reference TRBV7-9 and TRBJ1-1, the CDR3 gives the full variable domain: DTGVSQNPRHKITKRGQNVTFRCDPISEHNRLYWYRQTLGQGPEFLTYFQNEAQLEKSRLLSDRFSAERPKGSFSTLEIQRTEQGDSAMYLCATSRGAEAFFGQGTRLTVV.

This clone was found once. The rearrangement links TRBV6-4 to TRBJ1-2, with D perhaps matching TRBD1 (5 bases). The V gene's germline CDR1 is MRHNA and CDR2 SNTAGT. The CDR3 consists of 21 residues. V was shortened by 0 bases and J by 8 bases, with 34 bases between the two germline ends. CDR3 protein: CASSDSTPEGPPLRLEWGYTF. The CDR3 DNA is TGTGCCAGCAGTGACTCGACACCAGAGGGACCGCCCCTGAGGCTTGAATGGGGCTACACCTTC.

CDR3 region: CARAGYNEQFF. In DNA, the CDR3 is TGCGCCAGGGCAGGTTACAATGAGCAGTTCTTC. The V gene is TRBV10-2, the J gene TRBJ2-1; D is unresolved. The CDR3 contains 11 residues. V dropped 9 bases and J dropped 4 bases, with 7 bases sitting between them. Germline CDR1 and CDR2: WSHSY and SAAADI.

The chain couples TRBV27 to TRBJ1-2, with a weak D call TRBD1 (5 bases). V dropped 5 bases and J dropped 3 bases, with 22 bases sitting between them. The CDR3 spans 17 residues. Germline values: CDR1 MNHEY, CDR2 SMNVEV (reference sequence). Here the CDR3 DNA reads TGTGCCAGCAGTACAAGCCACCGGGACGGCGGGTACTATGGCTACACCTTC. The encoded protein is CASSTSHRDGGYYGYTF.

This sequence joins TRBV9 and TRBJ2-6; D unresolved. The germline V gene has CDR1 SGDLS and CDR2 YYNGEE. V lost 3 bases to trimming and J lost 4 bases, with 8 bases between them. The length of the CDR3 is 14 residues. CDR3 DNA: TGTGCCAGCAGCGCCCCCCCGGGGGCCAACGTCCTGACTTTC. This gives the protein CASSAPPGANVLTF.

The V call is TRBV5-6, the J call TRBJ2-7; maybe TRBD1 (5 bases). V was pared by 4 bases and J by 0 bases, with 8 bases between. This CDR3 has 13 amino acids. Germline lookup yields CDR1 SGHDT and CDR2 YYEEEE. CDR3 sequence: CASSRGLSYEQYF. CDR3 coding DNA: TGTGCCAGCAGCAGGGGCCTCTCCTACGAGCAGTACTTC.

The chain joins TRBV14 to TRBJ1-2; D uncertain. The germline CDR1 and CDR2 sequences are SGHDN and FVKESK. V lost 0 bases and J lost 4, with 6 bases in between. The CDR3 extends over 13 amino acids. The CDR3 region is CASSQDKGYGYTF. The CDR3 DNA is TGTGCCAGCAGCCAAGATAAGGGCTATGGCTACACCTTC.

This clone was observed a single time. The rearrangement uses TRBV7-9 and TRBJ1-2, with D possibly being TRBD1 (6 bases). Trimming took off 3 bases at V and 8 bases at J, with 25 bases between the two ends. Germline CDR1 SEHNR, CDR2 FQNEAQ (reference sequence). The CDR3 totals 17 residues. In nucleotides, the CDR3 is TGTGCCAGCAGCTTGGGCGGGGGGAACCGGGACAAACAAGGCTACACCTTC. It translates to CASSLGGGNRDKQGYTF.

The J gene is TRBJ2-7, the V gene TRBV7-9, with 7 bases lining up with TRBD1. This CDR3 region has 12 residues. The J segment lost 5 bases and the V segment lost 5 bases, leaving 3 bases of the junction unmatched. In germline, CDR1 is SEHNR, CDR2 FQNEAQ (reference sequence). In DNA, the CDR3 is TGTGCCAGCAGCCCGGGACAGCACGAGCAGTACTTC. Translated: CASSPGQHEQYF.

The chain couples TRBV6-1 to TRBJ2-7, with 9 bases matching TRBD2. Germline CDR1 reads MNHNS; CDR2 reads SASEGT. V was pared by 4 bases and J by 2 bases, with 6 bases of the junction left unmatched. This CDR3 is 15 amino acids long. The CDR3 DNA sequence: TGTGCCAGCAGTGGACTAGCGGACAATCCCTACGAGCAGTACTTC. It codes for CASSGLADNPYEQYF.

DNA of the CDR3: TGCAGTGCTCTTTCTTCGAGGGAGCAGTACTTC. Protein: CSALSSREQYF. The rearrangement links TRBV20-1 to TRBJ2-7; D gene unclear. The germline V and J ends were trimmed by 5 bases and 7 bases, with 12 bases remaining between them. This CDR3 has 11 amino acids. CDR1 is DFQATT and CDR2 is SNEGSKA in the germline V gene (reference sequence).

The rearrangement uses TRBV4-1 and TRBJ2-7; D remains ambiguous. CDR1 is MGHRA, CDR2 YSYEKL, per germline. The V and J ends lost 4 bases and 1 base respectively, with 14 bases between them. The CDR3 is made up of 15 amino acids. The CDR3 DNA reads as TGCGCCAGCAGCCCAAGATCGCCCGGATCCTACGAGCAGTACTTC. It yields the protein CASSPRSPGSYEQYF.

V and J are TRBV5-1 and TRBJ1-2; the D is unclear. The CDR3 spans 19 residues. V lost 7 bases and J lost 3, with 31 bases in between. Germline CDR1 SGHRS, CDR2 YFSETQ. The CDR3, as DNA: TGCGCCAGCCTCTTGCTCTTGACACTTTTACGGGATGTAGACTATGGCTACACCTTC. Protein sequence: CASLLLLTLLRDVDYGYTF.

The chain uses TRBV7-9 and TRBJ1-1, with a weak D call TRBD1 (6 bases). Germline assignment: CDR1 SEHNR and CDR2 FQNEAQ (reference sequence). The ends were cut back, 3 bases at V and 0 bases at J, with 11 bases in the middle. The CDR3 consists of 15 residues. The CDR3 sequence: CASSFRTEMNTEAFF. The CDR3 bases are TGTGCCAGCAGCTTCCGGACAGAGATGAACACTGAAGCTTTCTTT.

This chain joins TRBV12-5 and TRBJ1-2; possible D gene TRBD1, 6 bases. The V end lost 6 bases, the J end lost 4 bases, and 15 bases lay between the germline ends. The CDR3 is 14 residues long. Germline V gene sequence: CDR1 LGHNT, CDR2 FRNRAP. CDR3 nucleotides: TGTGCTAGTGGGTATTGGACAGAGAGCTATGGCTACACCTTC. It is translated as CASGYWTESYGYTF. The full variable domain, its missing parts supplied by reference TRBV12-5 and TRBJ1-2, is DARVTQTPRHKVTEMGQEVTMRCQPILGHNTVFWYRQTMMQGLELLAYFRNRAPLDDSGMPKDRFSAEMPDATLATLKIQPSEPRDSAVYFCASGYWTESYGYTFGSGTRLTVV.

This chain links TRBV13 with TRBJ2-1; 8 bases are a match to TRBD2. V shed 2 bases and J 4 bases; nucleotides not matched to a gene: 4. In germline, CDR1 is PRHDT, CDR2 FYEKMQ (reference sequence). The CDR3 runs to 15 residues. This chain's CDR3 is CASSLTGLAYNEQFF. CDR3 coding DNA: TGTGCCAGCAGCTTAACAGGACTAGCTTACAATGAGCAGTTCTTC.

The V gene is TRBV27, the J gene TRBJ2-7; unclear D gene. Germline lookup yields CDR1 MNHEY and CDR2 SMNVEV (reference sequence). There are 16 residues in the CDR3. Trimming pared 3 bases from V and 0 bases from J, leaving 15 bases between. CDR3 protein: CASSLLHSASSYEQYF. CDR3 DNA: TGTGCCAGCAGTTTGCTACACTCGGCGAGCTCCTACGAGCAGTACTTC.

In its sample, this clone was seen once. The chain links TRBV30 to TRBJ2-3, with D unclear. The V end was cut by 3 bases, the J end by 3 bases, with 4 bases between. This CDR3 comprises 11 residues. Germline loops: CDR1 GTSNPN, CDR2 SVGIG (reference sequence). The CDR3 sequence: CAWRYTDTQYF. In nucleotides, the CDR3 is TGTGCCTGGAGGTATACAGATACGCAGTATTTT.

This chain uses TRBV5-1 with TRBJ2-7, with TRBD1 as a possible D gene (5 bases). The CDR3 length is 16 residues. Deletions cut 0 bases from V and 1 base from J, with 14 bases between. Germline values: CDR1 SGHRS, CDR2 YFSETQ. CDR3 sequence (DNA): TGCGCCAGCAGCTTGGACGGACATACTTCTTCCTACGAGCAGTACTTC. Protein product: CASSLDGHTSSYEQYF.

J is TRBJ2-7 and V is TRBV9; D call uncertain. The CDR3 contains 14 residues. Trimming took off 0 bases at V and 5 bases at J, with 12 bases between the two ends. CDR1 is SGDLS, CDR2 YYNGEE, per germline. The CDR3 reads CASSVGVETNEQYF. CDR3 DNA sequence: TGTGCCAGCAGCGTAGGTGTGGAAACTAACGAGCAGTACTTC.

V and J are TRBV21-1 and TRBJ1-6; the table's D call, TRBD1, has no DNA check behind it. TRBV21-1 is a pseudogene. The CDR3 spans 14 residues. Written as DNA, the CDR3 is TGTGCCAGCAGCAAAGGGGCAGGGGACCCTCTCTATAACTTT. This translates into CASSKGAGDPLYNF.